This TCR beta chain was identified during a study of blood T cell repertoires in COVID-19. Study-level information: Italy, Spain and the United States were the sources of the convalescent and acute COVID-19 samples. T cells, B-cell-depleted T cells, or PBMCs supplied cDNA or gDNA.

Germline assignment: CDR1 SGHRS and CDR2 YFSETQ. Trimming took off 4 bases at V and 7 bases at J, with 12 bases between the two ends. This CDR3 has 13 residues. Source study methods: Estimates of nucleated cell counts were drawn from the amplification of reference gene primers. Sequencing used immunoSEQ multiplex PCR; TCRdb keeps in-frame clones, though not all of them. V and J calls and clone size come straight from that table; D and trimming were deduced from the DNA. The table lists about 250,000 clones, roughly nine tenths of them singletons. The chain has TRBV5-1 and TRBJ2-1; the D gene is possibly TRBD1 (7 bases). The sequencing input was PBMCs or T cells enriched from blood (not recorded which). The receptor comes from a woman under 30 who had recovered from COVID-19. CDR3 sequence: CASSAGQLNEQFF. CDR3 DNA sequence: TGCGCCAGCAGCGCGGGACAGCTGAATGAGCAGTTCTTC. Drawing the rest from reference TRBV5-1 and TRBJ2-1, the complete variable domain is KAGVTQTPRYLIKTRGQQVTLSCSPISGHRSVSWYQQTPGQGLQFLFEYFSETQRNKGNFPGRFSGRQFSNSRSEMNVSTLELGDSALYLCASSAGQLNEQFFGPGTRLTVL.